Following are 8 T cell receptor beta chains from one sample sequenced in a study of T cell repertoires in cytomegalovirus infection. TCRdb independently ran MiXCR on the reads; one entry per CDR3 protein. The table shows more than 250,000 distinct CDR3 sequences, with around a quarter occurring only once. Their antigens remain unidentified. The sequences come from cultured PBMCs, collected from culture after CMV antigen stimulation. The receptors originated from a human donor in good health (CMV status not recorded). Some clones in this sample may be carry-over from other donors' samples.

This clonotype was picked up a small number of times. This sequence joins TRBV4-1 and TRBJ2-3; D gene ambiguous. The CDR3 is 14 residues long. Germline V gene lookup returns CDR1 MGHRA and CDR2 YSYEKL. The ends were cut back, 1 base at V and 4 bases at J, with 9 bases in the middle. The CDR3 region has the DNA TGCGCCAGCAGCCAAGTTACGGTCCCAGATACGCAGTATTTT. It specifies CASSQVTVPDTQYF.

There are many counts of this clonotype. The J gene is TRBJ1-5, the V gene TRBV7-2; D possibly corresponds to TRBD1 (5 bases). Germline loops: CDR1 SGHTA, CDR2 FQGNSA. V lost 5 bases and J lost 0, with 8 bases in between. The CDR3 has 14 amino acids. The CDR3 spells CASSRDASNQPQHF. In DNA form, the CDR3 reads TGTGCCAGCAGCAGGGACGCTAGCAATCAGCCCCAGCATTTT.

The table lists this clonotype with a few counts. The chain combines TRBV7-8 with TRBJ2-3; 9 nucleotides align to TRBD1. With V trimmed by 2 bases and J by 3 bases, 3 bases remained unmatched. In germline, CDR1 is SGHVS, CDR2 FQNEAQ. CDR3 length equals 15 residues. The CDR3 region is CASSLWDRATDTQYF. The CDR3 DNA is TGTGCCAGCAGCTTATGGGACAGGGCAACAGATACGCAGTATTTT.

This clonotype was seen a few times. V gene TRBV10-3 combines with J gene TRBJ1-5; D unclear. CDR3 length equals 15 residues. Germline assignment: CDR1 ENHRY and CDR2 SYGVKD. Trimming shortened V by 3 bases and J by 3 bases, and 12 bases separated the two germline ends. CDR3: CAISDPPGDNQPQHF. In nucleotides, the CDR3 is TGTGCCATCAGTGACCCCCCGGGTGACAATCAGCCCCAGCATTTT.

The chain uses TRBV20-1 and TRBJ2-1; weak D call: TRBD1 (6 bases). V was pared by 3 bases and J by 2 bases, with 11 bases between. Germline V gene lookup returns CDR1 DFQATT and CDR2 SNEGSKA (reference sequence). The CDR3 runs 14 residues. DNA for the CDR3: TGCAGTGCTAGGGGTGAGGGGGCCTACAATGAGCAGTTCTTC. As protein: CSARGEGAYNEQFF.

This clonotype was counted a few times. The V gene is TRBV27, the J gene TRBJ2-1; perhaps TRBD1 as D (5 bases). V dropped 4 bases and J dropped 6 bases, with 19 bases sitting between them. Looked up from germline, CDR1 is MNHEY and CDR2 is SMNVEV (reference sequence). This CDR3 contains 16 residues. CDR3: CASSSPQGRYGNEQFF. Here the CDR3 DNA reads TGTGCCAGCAGTTCCCCCCAGGGTCGATACGGCAATGAGCAGTTCTTC.

This clonotype was counted between two and nine times. The chain uses TRBV27 and TRBJ2-3; 10 bases are a match to TRBD2. V shed 5 bases and J 1 base; nucleotides not matched to a gene: 6. This CDR3 region has 16 residues. In germline, CDR1 is MNHEY, CDR2 SMNVEV (reference sequence). The CDR3 here is CASSTPLAGGTDTQYF. In DNA, the CDR3 is TGTGCCAGCAGTACACCTCTAGCGGGGGGCACAGATACGCAGTATTTT.

The chain has TRBV4-2 and TRBJ1-5; D is undetermined. Germline V gene lookup returns CDR1 LGHNA and CDR2 YNFKEQ. Between the trimmed V and J ends, which lost 1 base and 3 bases, there was a span of 1 base. This CDR3 region has 12 residues. The CDR3 DNA sequence: TGTGCCAGCAGCCAAGCCAATCAGCCCCAGCATTTT. Translated: CASSQANQPQHF.